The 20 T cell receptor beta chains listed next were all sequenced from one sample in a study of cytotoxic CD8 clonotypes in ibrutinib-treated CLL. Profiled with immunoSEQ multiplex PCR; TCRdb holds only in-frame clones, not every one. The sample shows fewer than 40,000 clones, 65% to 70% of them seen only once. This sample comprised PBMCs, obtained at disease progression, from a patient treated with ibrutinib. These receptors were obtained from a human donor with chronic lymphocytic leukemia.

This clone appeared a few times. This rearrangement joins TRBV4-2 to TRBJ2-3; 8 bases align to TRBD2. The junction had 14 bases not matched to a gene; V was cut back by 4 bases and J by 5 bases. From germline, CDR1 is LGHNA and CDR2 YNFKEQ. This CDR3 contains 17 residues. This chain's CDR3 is CASSRPGGRQTGDTQYF. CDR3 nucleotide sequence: TGTGCCAGCAGCCGCCCGGGGGGGAGACAAACTGGAGATACGCAGTATTTT.

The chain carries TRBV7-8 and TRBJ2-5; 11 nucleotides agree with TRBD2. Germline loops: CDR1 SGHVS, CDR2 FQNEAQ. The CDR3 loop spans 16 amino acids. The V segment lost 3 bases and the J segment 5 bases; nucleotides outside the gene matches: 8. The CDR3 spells CASSFRTSGLGETQYF. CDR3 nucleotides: TGTGCCAGCAGCTTTAGGACTAGCGGGCTTGGGGAGACCCAGTACTTC. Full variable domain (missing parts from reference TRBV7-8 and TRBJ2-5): GAGVSQSPRYKVAKRGQDVALRCDPISGHVSLFWYQQALGQGPEFLTYFQNEAQLDKSGLPSDRFFAERPEGSVSTLKIQRTQQEDSAVYLCASSFRTSGLGETQYFGPGTRLLVL.

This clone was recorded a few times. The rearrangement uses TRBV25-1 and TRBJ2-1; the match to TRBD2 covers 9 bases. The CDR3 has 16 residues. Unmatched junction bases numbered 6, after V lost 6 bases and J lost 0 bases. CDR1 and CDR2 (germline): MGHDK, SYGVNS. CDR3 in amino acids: CASRLAGESSYNEQFF. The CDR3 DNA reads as TGTGCCAGCAGACTAGCGGGCGAGAGCTCCTACAATGAGCAGTTCTTC.

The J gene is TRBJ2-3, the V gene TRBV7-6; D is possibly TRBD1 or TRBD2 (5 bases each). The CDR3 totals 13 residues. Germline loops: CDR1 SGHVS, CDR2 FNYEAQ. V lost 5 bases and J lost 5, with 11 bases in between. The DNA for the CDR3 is TGTGCCAGCAGCCTGGGACCTCAAGATACGCAGTATTTT. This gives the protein CASSLGPQDTQYF. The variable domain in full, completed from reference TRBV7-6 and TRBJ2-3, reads GAGVSQSPRYKVTKRGQDVALRCDPISGHVSLYWYRQALGQGPEFLTYFNYEAQQDKSGLPNDRFSAERPEGSISTLTIQRTEQRDSAMYRCASSLGPQDTQYFGPGTRLTVL.

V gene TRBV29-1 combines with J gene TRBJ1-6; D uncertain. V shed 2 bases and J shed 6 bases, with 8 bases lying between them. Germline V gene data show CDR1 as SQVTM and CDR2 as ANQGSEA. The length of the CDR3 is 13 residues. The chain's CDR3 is CSVEIGANSPLHF. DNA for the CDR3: TGCAGCGTTGAAATAGGAGCTAATTCACCCCTCCACTTT.

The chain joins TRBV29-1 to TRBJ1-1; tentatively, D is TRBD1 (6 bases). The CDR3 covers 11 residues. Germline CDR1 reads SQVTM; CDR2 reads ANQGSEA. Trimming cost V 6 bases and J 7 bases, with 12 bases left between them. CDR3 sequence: CSVQRGGEAFF. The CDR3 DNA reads TGCAGCGTCCAAAGGGGGGGTGAAGCTTTCTTT.

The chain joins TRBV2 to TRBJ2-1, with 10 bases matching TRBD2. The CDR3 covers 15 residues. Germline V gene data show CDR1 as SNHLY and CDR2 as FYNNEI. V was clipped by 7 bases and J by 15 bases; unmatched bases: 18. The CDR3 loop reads CASKGGAGGWSYRFF. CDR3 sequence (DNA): TGTGCCAGCAAGGGGGGAGCGGGAGGGTGGTCATATCGGTTCTTC.

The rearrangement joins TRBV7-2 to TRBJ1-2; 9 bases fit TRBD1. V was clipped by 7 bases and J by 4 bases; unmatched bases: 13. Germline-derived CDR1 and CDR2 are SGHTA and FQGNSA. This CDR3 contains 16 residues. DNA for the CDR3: TGTGCCAGCAACCCCCAGGGACAGGGTTACAGCTATGGCTACACCTTC. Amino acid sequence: CASNPQGQGYSYGYTF.

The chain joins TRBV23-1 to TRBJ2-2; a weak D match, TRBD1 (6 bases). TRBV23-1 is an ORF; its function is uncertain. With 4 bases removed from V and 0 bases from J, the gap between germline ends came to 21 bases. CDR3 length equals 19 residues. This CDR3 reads CASSLPQGFGLSNTGELFF. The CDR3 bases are TGCGCCAGCAGTCTACCTCAGGGGTTTGGGCTTTCGAACACCGGGGAGCTGTTTTTT.

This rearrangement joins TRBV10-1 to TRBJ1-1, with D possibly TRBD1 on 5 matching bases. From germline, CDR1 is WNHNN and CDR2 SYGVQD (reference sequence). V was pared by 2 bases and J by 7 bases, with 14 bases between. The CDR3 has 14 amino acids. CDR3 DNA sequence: TGCGCCAGCAGTGAGAGGGCCCGGGGCGGTGAAGCTTTCTTT. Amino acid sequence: CASSERARGGEAFF.

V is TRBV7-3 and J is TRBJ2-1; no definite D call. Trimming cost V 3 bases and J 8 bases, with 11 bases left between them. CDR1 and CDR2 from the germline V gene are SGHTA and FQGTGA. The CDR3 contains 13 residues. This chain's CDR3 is CASSFVPLDEQFF. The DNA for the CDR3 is TGTGCCAGCAGCTTCGTTCCATTAGATGAGCAGTTCTTC.

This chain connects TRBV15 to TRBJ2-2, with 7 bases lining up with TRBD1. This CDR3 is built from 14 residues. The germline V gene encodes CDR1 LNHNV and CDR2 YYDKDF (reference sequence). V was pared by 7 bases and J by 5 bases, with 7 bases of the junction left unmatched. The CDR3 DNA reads TGTGCCACCACCCGGGACAGTGAAACCGGGGAGCTGTTTTTT. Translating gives CATTRDSETGELFF.

The CDR3 region has the DNA TGTGCCAGCCTTACAACAGGGTTCCCATACGAGCAGTACTTC. This sequence encodes CASLTTGFPYEQYF. The gene calls are TRBV6-5 and TRBJ2-7; TRBD1 is a possible D gene (6 bases). The germline V gene has CDR1 MNHEY and CDR2 SVGAGI. V lost 8 bases and J lost 4, with 18 bases in between. This CDR3 is built from 14 residues.

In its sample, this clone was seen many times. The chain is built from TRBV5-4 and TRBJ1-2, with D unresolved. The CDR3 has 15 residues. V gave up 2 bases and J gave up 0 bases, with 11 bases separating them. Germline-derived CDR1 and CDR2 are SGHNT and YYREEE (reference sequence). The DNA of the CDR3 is TGTGCCAGCAGCTTACAGACCATAGCTAACTATGGCTACACCTTC. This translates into CASSLQTIANYGYTF.

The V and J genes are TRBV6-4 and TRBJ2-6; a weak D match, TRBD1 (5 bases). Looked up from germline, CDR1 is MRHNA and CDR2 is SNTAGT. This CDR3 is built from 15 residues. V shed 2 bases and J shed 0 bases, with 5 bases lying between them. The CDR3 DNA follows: TGTGCCAGCAGTGACAGGGGCTCTGGGGCCAACGTCCTGACTTTC. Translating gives CASSDRGSGANVLTF.

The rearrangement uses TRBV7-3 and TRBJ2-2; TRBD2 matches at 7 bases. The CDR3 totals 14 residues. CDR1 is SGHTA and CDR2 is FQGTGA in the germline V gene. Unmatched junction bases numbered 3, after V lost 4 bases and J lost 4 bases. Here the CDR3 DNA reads TGTGCCAGCAGCTCTAGCGGAAGCACCGGGGAGCTGTTTTTT. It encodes CASSSSGSTGELFF.

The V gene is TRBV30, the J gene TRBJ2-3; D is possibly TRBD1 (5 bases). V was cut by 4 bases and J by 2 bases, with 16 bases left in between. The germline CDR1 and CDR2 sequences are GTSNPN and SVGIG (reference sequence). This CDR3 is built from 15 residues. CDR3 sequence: CAWTQGRRVTDTQYF. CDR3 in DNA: TGTGCCTGGACCCAGGGCAGGAGAGTCACAGATACGCAGTATTTT.

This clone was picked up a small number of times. CDR3 in DNA: TGTGCCACCAGCAGAGCCCGACAGCGTCAAAATCAGCCCCAGCATTTT. This translates into CATSRARQRQNQPQHF. V is TRBV15 and J is TRBJ1-5; the D gene is possibly TRBD1 (5 bases). Germline V gene sequence: CDR1 LNHNV, CDR2 YYDKDF (reference sequence). This CDR3 has 16 residues. The V end was cut by 1 base, the J end by 4 bases, with 14 bases between. The full variable domain, rest sourced from reference TRBV15 and TRBJ1-5, is DAMVIQNPRYQVTQFGKPVTLSCSQTLNHNVMYWYQQKSSQAPKLLFHYYDKDFNNEADTPDNFQSRRPNTSFCFLDIRSPGLGDTAMYLCATSRARQRQNQPQHFGDGTRLSIL.

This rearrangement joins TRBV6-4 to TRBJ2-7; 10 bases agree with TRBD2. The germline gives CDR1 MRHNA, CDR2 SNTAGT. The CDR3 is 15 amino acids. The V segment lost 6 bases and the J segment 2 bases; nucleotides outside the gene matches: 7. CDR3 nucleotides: TGTGCCAGCAGAAGCAAACTAGCGGGGCCCTACGAGCAGTACTTC. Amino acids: CASRSKLAGPYEQYF.

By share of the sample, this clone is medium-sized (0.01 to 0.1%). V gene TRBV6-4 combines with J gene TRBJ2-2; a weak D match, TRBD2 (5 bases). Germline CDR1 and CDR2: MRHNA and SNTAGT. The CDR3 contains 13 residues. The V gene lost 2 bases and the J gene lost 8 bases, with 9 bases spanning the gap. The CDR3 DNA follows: TGTGCCAGCAGTGACCGGGGTTCTGGGGAGCTGTTTTTT. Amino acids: CASSDRGSGELFF.